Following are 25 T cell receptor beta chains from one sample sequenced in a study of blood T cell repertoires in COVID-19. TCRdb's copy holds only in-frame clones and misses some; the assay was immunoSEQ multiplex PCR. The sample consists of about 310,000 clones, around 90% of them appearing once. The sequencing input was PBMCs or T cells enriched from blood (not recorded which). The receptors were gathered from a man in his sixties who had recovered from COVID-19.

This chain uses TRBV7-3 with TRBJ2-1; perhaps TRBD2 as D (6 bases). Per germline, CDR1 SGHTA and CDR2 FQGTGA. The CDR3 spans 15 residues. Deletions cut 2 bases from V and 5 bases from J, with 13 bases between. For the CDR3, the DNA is TGTGCCAGCAGCTTAGGAATAGCGGCTAACAATGAGCAGTTCTTC. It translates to CASSLGIAANNEQFF. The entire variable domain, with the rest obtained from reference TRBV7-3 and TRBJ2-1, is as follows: GAGVSQTPSNKVTEKGKYVELRCDPISGHTALYWYRQSLGQGPEFLIYFQGTGAADDSGLPNDRFFAVRPEGSVSTLKIQRTERGDSAVYLCASSLGIAANNEQFFGPGTRLTVL.

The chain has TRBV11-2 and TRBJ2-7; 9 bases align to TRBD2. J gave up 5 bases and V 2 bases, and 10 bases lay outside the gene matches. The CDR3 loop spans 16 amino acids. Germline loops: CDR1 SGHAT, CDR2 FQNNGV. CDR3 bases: TGTGCCAGCAGCTTAAGGGCTAGCGGGATTGGAAACGAGCAGTACTTC. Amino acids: CASSLRASGIGNEQYF.

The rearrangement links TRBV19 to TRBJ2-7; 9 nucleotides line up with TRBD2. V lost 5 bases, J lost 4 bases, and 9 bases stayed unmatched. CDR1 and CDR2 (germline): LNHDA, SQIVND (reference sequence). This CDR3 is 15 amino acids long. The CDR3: CASSPVGTSKYEQYF. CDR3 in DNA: TGTGCCAGTAGTCCCGTCGGGACTAGCAAGTACGAGCAGTACTTC.

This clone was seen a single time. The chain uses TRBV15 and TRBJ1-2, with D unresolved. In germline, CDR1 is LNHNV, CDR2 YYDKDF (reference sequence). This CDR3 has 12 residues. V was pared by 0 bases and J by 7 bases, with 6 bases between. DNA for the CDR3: TGTGCCACCAGCAGAGAGGAGGGTGGCTACACCTTC. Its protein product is CATSREEGGYTF.

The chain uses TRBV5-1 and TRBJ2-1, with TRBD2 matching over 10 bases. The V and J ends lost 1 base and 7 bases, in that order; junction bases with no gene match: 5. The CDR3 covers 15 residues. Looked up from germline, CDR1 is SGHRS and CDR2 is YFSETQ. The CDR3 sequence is CASSLMTSGQNEQFF. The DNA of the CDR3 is TGCGCCAGCAGCTTGATGACTAGCGGGCAGAATGAGCAGTTCTTC. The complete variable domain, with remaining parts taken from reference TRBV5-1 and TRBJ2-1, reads KAGVTQTPRYLIKTRGQQVTLSCSPISGHRSVSWYQQTPGQGLQFLFEYFSETQRNKGNFPGRFSGRQFSNSRSEMNVSTLELGDSALYLCASSLMTSGQNEQFFGPGTRLTVL.

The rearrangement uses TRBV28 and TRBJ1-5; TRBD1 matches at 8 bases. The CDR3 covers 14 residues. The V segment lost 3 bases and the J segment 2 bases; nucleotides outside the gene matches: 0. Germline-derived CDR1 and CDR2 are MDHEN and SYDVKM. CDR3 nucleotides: TGTGCCAGCAGTTTCAGGGGGCGCAATCAGCCCCAGCATTTT. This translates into CASSFRGRNQPQHF.

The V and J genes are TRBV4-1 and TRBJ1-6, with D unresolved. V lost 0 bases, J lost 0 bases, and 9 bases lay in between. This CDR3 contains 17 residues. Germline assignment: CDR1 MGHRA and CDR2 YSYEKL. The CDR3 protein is CASSQDLLSSYNSPLHF. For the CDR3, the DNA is TGCGCCAGCAGCCAAGACTTGCTGAGCTCCTATAATTCACCCCTCCACTTT.

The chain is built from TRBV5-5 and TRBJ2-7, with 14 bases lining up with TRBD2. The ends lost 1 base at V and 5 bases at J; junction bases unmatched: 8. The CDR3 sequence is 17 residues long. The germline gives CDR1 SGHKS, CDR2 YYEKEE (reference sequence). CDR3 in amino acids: CASSLTGLAGGSNEQYF. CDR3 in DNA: TGTGCCAGCAGCTTGACTGGACTAGCGGGAGGTAGCAACGAGCAGTACTTC.

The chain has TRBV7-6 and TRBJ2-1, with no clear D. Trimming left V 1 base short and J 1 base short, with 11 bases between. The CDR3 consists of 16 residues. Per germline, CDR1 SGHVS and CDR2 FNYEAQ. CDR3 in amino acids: CASSLGRPGSYNEQFF. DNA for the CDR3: TGTGCCAGCAGCTTAGGTCGGCCGGGTTCCTACAATGAGCAGTTCTTC.

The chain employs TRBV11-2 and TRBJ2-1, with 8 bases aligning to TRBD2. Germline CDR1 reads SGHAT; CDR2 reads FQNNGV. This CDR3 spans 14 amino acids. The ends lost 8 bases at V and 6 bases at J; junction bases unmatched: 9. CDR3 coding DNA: TGTGCCAGCTTTAGCGGGATTCGGGCCAATGAGCAGTTCTTC. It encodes CASFSGIRANEQFF. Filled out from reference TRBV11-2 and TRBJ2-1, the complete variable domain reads EAGVAQSPRYKIIEKRQSVAFWCNPISGHATLYWYQQILGQGPKLLIQFQNNGVVDDSQLPKDRFSAERLKGVDSTLKIQPAKLEDSAVYLCASFSGIRANEQFFGPGTRLTVL.

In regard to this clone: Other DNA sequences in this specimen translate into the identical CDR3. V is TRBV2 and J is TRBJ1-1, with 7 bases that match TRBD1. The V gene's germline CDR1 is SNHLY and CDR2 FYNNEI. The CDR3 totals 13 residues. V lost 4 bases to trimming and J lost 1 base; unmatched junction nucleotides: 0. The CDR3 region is CASSGQGNTEAFF. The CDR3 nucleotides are TGTGCCAGCAGTGGACAGGGGAACACTGAAGCTTTCTTT.

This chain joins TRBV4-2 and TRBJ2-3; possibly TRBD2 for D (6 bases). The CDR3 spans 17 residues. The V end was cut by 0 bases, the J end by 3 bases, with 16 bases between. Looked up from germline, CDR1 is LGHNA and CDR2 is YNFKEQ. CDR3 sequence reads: CASSQDLRRERTDTQYF. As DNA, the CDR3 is TGTGCCAGCAGCCAAGATCTAAGGAGGGAGAGGACAGATACGCAGTATTTT.

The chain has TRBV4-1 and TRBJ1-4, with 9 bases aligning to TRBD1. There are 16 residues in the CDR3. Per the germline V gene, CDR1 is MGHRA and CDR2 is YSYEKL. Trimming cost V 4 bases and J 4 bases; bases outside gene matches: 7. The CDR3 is CASSPRTGVFNEKLFF. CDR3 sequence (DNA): TGCGCCAGCAGCCCACGGACAGGGGTGTTTAATGAAAAACTGTTTTTT.

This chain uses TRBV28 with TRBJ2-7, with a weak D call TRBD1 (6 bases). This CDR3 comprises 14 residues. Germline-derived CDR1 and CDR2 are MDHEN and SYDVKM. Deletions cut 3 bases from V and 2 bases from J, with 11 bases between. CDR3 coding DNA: TGTGCCAGCAGTTTCCTGGACAGAACCTACGAGCAGTACTTC. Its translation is CASSFLDRTYEQYF.

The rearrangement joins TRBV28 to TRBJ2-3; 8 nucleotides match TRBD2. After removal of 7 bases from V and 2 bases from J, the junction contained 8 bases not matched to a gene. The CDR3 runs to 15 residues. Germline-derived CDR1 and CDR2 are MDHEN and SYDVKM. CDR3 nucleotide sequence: TGTGCCAGCACTTCGGGAGGGGCTAACACAGATACGCAGTATTTT. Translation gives CASTSGGANTDTQYF.

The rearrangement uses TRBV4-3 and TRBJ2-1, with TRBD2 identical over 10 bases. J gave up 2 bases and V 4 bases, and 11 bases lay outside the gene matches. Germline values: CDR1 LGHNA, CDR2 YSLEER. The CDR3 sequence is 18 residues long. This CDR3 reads CASSPTRSGRAPYNEQFF. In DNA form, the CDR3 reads TGCGCCAGCAGCCCGACCCGAAGCGGGAGGGCCCCCTACAATGAGCAGTTCTTC.

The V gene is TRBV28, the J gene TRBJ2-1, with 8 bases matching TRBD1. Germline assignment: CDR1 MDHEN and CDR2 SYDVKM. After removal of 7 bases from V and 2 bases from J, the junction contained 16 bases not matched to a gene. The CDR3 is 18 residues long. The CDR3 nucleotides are TGTGCCAGCATCCCGGGGACAGGCGGCCGTACAGCCTACAATGAGCAGTTCTTC. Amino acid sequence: CASIPGTGGRTAYNEQFF. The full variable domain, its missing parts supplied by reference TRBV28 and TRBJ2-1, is DVKVTQSSRYLVKRTGEKVFLECVQDMDHENMFWYRQDPGLGLRLIYFSYDVKMKEKGDIPEGYSVSREKKERFSLILESASTNQTSMYLCASIPGTGGRTAYNEQFFGPGTRLTVL.

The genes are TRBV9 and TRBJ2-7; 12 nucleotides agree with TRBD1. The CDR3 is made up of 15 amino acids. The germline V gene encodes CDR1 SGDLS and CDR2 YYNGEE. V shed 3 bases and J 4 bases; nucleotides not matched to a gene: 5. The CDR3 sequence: CASSGGTGGLYEQYF. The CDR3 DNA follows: TGTGCCAGCAGCGGGGGGACAGGGGGCCTATACGAGCAGTACTTC.

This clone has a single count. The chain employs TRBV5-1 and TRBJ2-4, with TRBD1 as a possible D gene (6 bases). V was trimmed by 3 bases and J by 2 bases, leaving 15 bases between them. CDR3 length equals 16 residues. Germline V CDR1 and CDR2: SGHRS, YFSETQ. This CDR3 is CASSWAAQGSKNIQYF. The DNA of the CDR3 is TGCGCCAGCAGCTGGGCCGCACAGGGTTCCAAAAACATTCAGTACTTC.

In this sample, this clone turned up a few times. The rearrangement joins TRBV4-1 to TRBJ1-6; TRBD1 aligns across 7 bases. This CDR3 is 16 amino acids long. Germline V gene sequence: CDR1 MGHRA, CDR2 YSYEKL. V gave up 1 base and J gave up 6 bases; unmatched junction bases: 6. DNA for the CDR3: TGCGCCAGCAGCCAAGCCGGGACAGTCCTTAATTCACCCCTCCACTTT. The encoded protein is CASSQAGTVLNSPLHF.

DNA for the CDR3: TGTGCCAGCAGCTTTAGGGGCGGCCTAGGGGCAGATACGCAGTATTTT. It encodes CASSFRGGLGADTQYF. V usage is TRBV7-9 and J usage is TRBJ2-3, with TRBD1 as a possible D gene (5 bases). The CDR3 sequence is 16 residues long. Germline lookup yields CDR1 SEHNR and CDR2 FQNEAQ (reference sequence). Trimming removed 3 bases at V and 4 bases at J, with 17 bases between. Drawing the rest from reference TRBV7-9 and TRBJ2-3, the complete variable domain is DTGVSQNPRHKITKRGQNVTFRCDPISEHNRLYWYRQTLGQGPEFLTYFQNEAQLEKSRLLSDRFSAERPKGSFSTLEIQRTEQGDSAMYLCASSFRGGLGADTQYFGPGTRLTVL.

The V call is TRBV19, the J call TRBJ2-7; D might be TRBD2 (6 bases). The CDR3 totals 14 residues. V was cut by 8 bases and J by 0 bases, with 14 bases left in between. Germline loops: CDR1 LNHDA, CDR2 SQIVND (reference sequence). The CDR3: CASYDRDFSYEQYF. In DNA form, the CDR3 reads TGTGCCAGTTACGACCGGGACTTCTCCTACGAGCAGTACTTC.

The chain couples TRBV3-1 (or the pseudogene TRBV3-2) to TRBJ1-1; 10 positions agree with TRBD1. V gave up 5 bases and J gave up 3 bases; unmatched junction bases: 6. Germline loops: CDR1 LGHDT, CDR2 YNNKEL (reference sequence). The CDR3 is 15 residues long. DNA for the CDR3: TGTGCCAGCAGCGGGACAGGGGCGGGCGACACTGAAGCTTTCTTT. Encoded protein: CASSGTGAGDTEAFF.

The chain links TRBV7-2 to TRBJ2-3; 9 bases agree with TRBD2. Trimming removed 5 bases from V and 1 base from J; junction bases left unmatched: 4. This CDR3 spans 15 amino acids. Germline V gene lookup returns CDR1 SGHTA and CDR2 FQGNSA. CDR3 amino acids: CASSTTSGRTDTQYF. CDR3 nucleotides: TGTGCCAGCAGCACCACTAGCGGGCGCACAGATACGCAGTATTTT.

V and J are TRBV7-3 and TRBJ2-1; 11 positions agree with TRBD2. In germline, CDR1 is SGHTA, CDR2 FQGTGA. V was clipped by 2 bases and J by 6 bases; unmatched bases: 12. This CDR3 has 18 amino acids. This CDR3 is CASSLYGDSGRALNEQFF. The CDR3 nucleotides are TGTGCCAGCAGCTTATATGGGGATAGCGGGAGGGCCCTCAATGAGCAGTTCTTC.